This TCR beta chain was profiled in a study of blood T cell repertoires in COVID-19. On the study more broadly: COVID-19 samples from acute and convalescent phases originated in the United States, Italy and Spain.

As originally analysed: Estimated nucleated cell counts came from reference gene primer amplification. The protocol was immunoSEQ multiplex PCR, while the TCRdb copy is restricted to in-frame clones and leaves out a portion. The V and J calls and clone size come from that table; D and trimming were worked out from the DNA. The data contain fewer than 300,000 clones, roughly 84% of them singletons. Seattle cases were enrolled at active infection and followed longitudinally. The CDR3 is made up of 13 amino acids. The germline V gene encodes CDR1 MDHEN and CDR2 SYDVKM. V lost 6 bases, J lost 10 bases, and 11 bases stayed unmatched.

This rearrangement joins TRBV28 to TRBJ1-1; the match to TRBD1 covers 7 bases. This receptor was obtained from a person aged 70 to 79 with COVID-19, enrolled during active disease. The sequencing input was peripheral blood. CDR3 DNA sequence: TGTGCCAGCAGCCGGCCGAGGGGGCGCCGAGCTTTCTTT. Protein: CASSRPRGRRAFF.